The 8 T cell receptor beta chains listed next were all sequenced from one sample in a study of CD8 T cells in Susac syndrome. Random hexamers primed reverse transcription of about 0.45 to 1 ug RNA. In TCRdb, the immunoSEQ multiplex PCR reads were re-called with MiXCR into one record per CDR3 protein. The sample has some 300,000 distinct CDR3 sequences, 65% to 90% seen once. Sequences were obtained from CD8+ T cells from PBMCs. These receptors all come from a human donor with multiple sclerosis.

The V gene is TRBV4-3, the J gene TRBJ2-1; D is unclear. There are 13 residues in the CDR3. Per the germline V gene, CDR1 is LGHNA and CDR2 is YSLEER. The ends were cut back, 4 bases at V and 3 bases at J, with 7 bases in the middle. This CDR3 reads CASSPNDYNEQFF. CDR3 coding DNA: TGCGCCAGCAGCCCGAATGACTACAATGAGCAGTTCTTC.

The rearrangement uses TRBV2 and TRBJ2-5, with D perhaps TRBD2 (5 bases). V lost 9 bases and J lost 3, with 29 bases in between. CDR1 is SNHLY, CDR2 FYNNEI, per germline. CDR3 length equals 18 residues. As DNA, the CDR3 is TGTGCCAGGTACCGACCAGATGCGGGCCACCACCGCAAAGAGACCCAGTACTTC. It yields the protein CARYRPDAGHHRKETQYF.

The chain couples TRBV7-6 to TRBJ2-5; D is ambiguous. Trimming took 4 bases from V and 5 from J, leaving 8 bases between them. The CDR3 loop spans 12 amino acids. CDR1 is SGHVS, CDR2 FNYEAQ, per germline. The CDR3: CASSYDWETQYF. CDR3 bases: TGTGCCAGCAGCTACGACTGGGAGACCCAGTACTTC.

The chain has TRBV29-1 and TRBJ2-7, with 7 bases fitting TRBD2. The CDR3 is 13 amino acids. CDR1 and CDR2 from the germline V gene are SQVTM and ANQGSEA. Unmatched junction bases numbered 6, after V lost 7 bases and J lost 0 bases. The CDR3 spells CSADGGSSYEQYF. The CDR3 bases are TGCAGCGCTGACGGCGGGAGCTCCTACGAGCAGTACTTC.

The chain links TRBV4-3 to TRBJ1-5; a possible D gene is TRBD1 (5 bases). Germline CDR1 is LGHNA and CDR2 is YSLEER. CDR3 size: 15 residues. Trimming took 4 bases from V and 4 from J, leaving 14 bases between them. The CDR3 protein is CASSPEPGLNQPQHF. Written as DNA, the CDR3 is TGCGCCAGCAGCCCGGAACCGGGACTAAATCAGCCCCAGCATTTT.

This rearrangement joins TRBV7-6 to TRBJ1-1; no reliable D call. Germline CDR1 reads SGHVS; CDR2 reads FNYEAQ. Between the trimmed V and J ends, which lost 1 base and 5 bases, there was a span of 8 bases. The CDR3 has 13 residues. The CDR3 sequence: CASSLEPGTEAFF. CDR3 DNA: TGTGCCAGCAGCTTAGAGCCGGGGACTGAAGCTTTCTTT.

The chain couples TRBV4-3 to TRBJ1-1; tentatively, D is TRBD1 (5 bases). V lost 1 base and J lost 5, with 14 bases in between. The germline V gene encodes CDR1 LGHNA and CDR2 YSLEER. The CDR3 sequence is 15 residues long. Written as DNA, the CDR3 is TGCGCCAGCAGCCAAGGATTCAGGGATGGTACTGAAGCTTTCTTT. It yields the protein CASSQGFRDGTEAFF.

The chain uses TRBV12-3 or TRBV12-4 and TRBJ2-2, with D maybe TRBD1 (5 bases). The CDR3 runs 16 residues. V was clipped by 2 bases and J by 1 base, with 11 bases between them. The CDR3 here is CASSLSRGMNTGELFF. The CDR3 DNA follows: TGTGCCAGCAGTTTAAGTAGGGGCATGAACACCGGGGAGCTGTTTTTT.